Below, one T cell receptor (beta chain) is given with its context. This record comes from a study of cytomegalovirus exposure and HLA in healthy donors. Between the trimmed V and J ends, which lost 4 bases and 0 bases, there was a span of 13 bases. This CDR3 has 16 amino acids. Germline CDR1 and CDR2: SGHTA and FQGNSA. The method was immunoSEQ multiplex PCR; TCRdb's version includes in-frame clones alone and lacks a portion of them. The data contain 150,000 to 200,000 clones, about 85% of them singletons. The donors were members of the validation cohort comprising over a hundred subjects, separate from the approximately 710-subject first cohort.

This TCR was recovered from a man between 18 and 29 years old in good health and CMV-seropositive. This chain links TRBV7-2 with TRBJ1-3; D perhaps matches TRBD1 (5 bases). Material: PBMCs. The CDR3 sequence is CASSSPGGNSGNTIYF. As DNA, the CDR3 is TGTGCCAGCAGCTCCCCCGGGGGTAACTCTGGAAACACCATATATTTT.